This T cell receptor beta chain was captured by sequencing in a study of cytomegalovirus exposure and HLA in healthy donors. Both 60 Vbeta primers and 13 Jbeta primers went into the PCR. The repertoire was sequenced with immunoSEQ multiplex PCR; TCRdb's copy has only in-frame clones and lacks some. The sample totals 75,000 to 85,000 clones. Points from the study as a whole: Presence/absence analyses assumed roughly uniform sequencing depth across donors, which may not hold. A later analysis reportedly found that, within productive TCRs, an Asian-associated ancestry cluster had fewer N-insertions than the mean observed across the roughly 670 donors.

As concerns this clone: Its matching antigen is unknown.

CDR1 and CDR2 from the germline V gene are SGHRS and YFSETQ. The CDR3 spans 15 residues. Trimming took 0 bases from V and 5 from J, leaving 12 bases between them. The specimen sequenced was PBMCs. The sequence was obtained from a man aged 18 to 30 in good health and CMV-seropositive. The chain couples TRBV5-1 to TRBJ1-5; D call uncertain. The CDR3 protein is CASSLGQGMDQPQHF. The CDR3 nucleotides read TGCGCCAGCAGCTTGGGACAAGGAATGGATCAGCCCCAGCATTTT. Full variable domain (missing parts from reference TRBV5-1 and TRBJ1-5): KAGVTQTPRYLIKTRGQQVTLSCSPISGHRSVSWYQQTPGQGLQFLFEYFSETQRNKGNFPGRFSGRQFSNSRSEMNVSTLELGDSALYLCASSLGQGMDQPQHFGDGTRLSIL.